These T cell receptor beta chains were read from a single sample in a study of cytomegalovirus exposure and HLA in healthy donors. TCRdb keeps only in-frame clones here, not all; method: immunoSEQ multiplex PCR. Of under 150,000 clones listed, 81% are singletons. Sequencing was done on a sample of PBMCs. The receptors come from a man aged 18 to 30 in good health and CMV-seronegative. The CDR3 runs from the conserved cysteine through the conserved F or W. The D gene is left open where the match is weak. Size tells how often a clone was seen (once, few, many) or the class of an expanded clone, and some rows leave it out.

TGCGCCAGCAGCCCCCACGACAGTAACACTGAAGCTTTCTTT CASSPHDSNTEAFF few TRBJ1-1 TRBV5-1 -
TGTGCCAGCAGTTTTAGGGGGCATCAGCCCCAGCATTTT CASSFRGHQPQHF - TRBJ1-5 TRBV28 TRBD1
TGTGCCAGCAGCTACGGGACAAGTCCCTATGGCTACACCTTC CASSYGTSPYGYTF - TRBJ1-2 TRBV7-9 -
TGTGCCAGCAGCGGAACAGGGGGAGTGGGGTCTTTCACAGATACGCAGTATTTT CASSGTGGVGSFTDTQYF once TRBJ2-3 TRBV5-4 TRBD1
TGTGCCAGCAGCTTAAATAGCGGCTACGAGCAGTACTTC CASSLNSGYEQYF - TRBJ2-7 TRBV7-9 -
TGTGCCAGCGAACCCTCACGGGACAGGGGCTACGAGCAGTACTTC CASEPSRDRGYEQYF few TRBJ2-7 TRBV25-1 TRBD1
TGTGCCAGCAGTTTAAAAGGGACATGGGTATTGGCTTTCTTT CASSLKGTWVLAFF few TRBJ1-1 TRBV27 -
TGTGCCAGCAACGTCTGGGGAGCGGAAAAACCCCTCCACTTT CASNVWGAEKPLHF - TRBJ1-6 TRBV5-8 -
TGTGCCAGCAGCCCCTCAGGGATCAGCCCGGGCACTGAAGCTTTCTTT CASSPSGISPGTEAFF - TRBJ1-1 TRBV11-3 -
TGTGCCATCTCGATTACAGGGGGAAATCAGCCCCAGCATTTT CAISITGGNQPQHF - TRBJ1-5 TRBV10-3 TRBD1
TGTGCCAGCAGCTTGGGCAGGGGCCAGCCCCAGCATTTT CASSLGRGQPQHF - TRBJ1-5 TRBV7-9 -
TGTGCCAGCAGTTTAAGCACGTGGTGGGAGCAGTTCTTC CASSLSTWWEQFF - TRBJ2-1 TRBV28 -
TGTGCCAGCTCACCCAGAATGAACACTGAAGCTTTCTTT CASSPRMNTEAFF few TRBJ1-1 TRBV18 -
TGCGCCAGCAGCCATGGTACGAGCTCCTACGAGCAGTACTTC CASSHGTSSYEQYF once TRBJ2-7 TRBV4-3 -
TGTGCCAGCAGCCCCTTAGGGACTAATAAGAATGAAAAACTGTTTTTT CASSPLGTNKNEKLFF - TRBJ1-4 TRBV7-9 -
TGTGCCAGTAGTATCGGCCGGGTTATAATGACTGAAGCTTTCTTT CASSIGRVIMTEAFF - TRBJ1-1 TRBV19 -
TGTGCCAGCAGACACGGACAGACGTCCTACGAGCAGTACTTC CASRHGQTSYEQYF - TRBJ2-7 TRBV7-2 -
TGTGCCAGCAGTCCCTCCTTGGGGGGGCGAGGGACCCAGCATTTT CASSPSLGGRGTQHF few TRBJ1-5 TRBV6-5 -
TGCGCCAGCAGCCAAGAAAAGGGGCCCTACGAGCAGTACTTC CASSQEKGPYEQYF - TRBJ2-7 TRBV4-1 -
TGTGCCAGCAGCACCACTAGCGGGGTGAACACAGATACGCAGTATTTT CASSTTSGVNTDTQYF - TRBJ2-3 TRBV7-6 TRBD2
TGCAGCGTTGATTTCCTAGCGGGGGGCAATGAGCAGTTCTTC CSVDFLAGGNEQFF - TRBJ2-1 TRBV29-1 TRBD2
TGTGCCAGCAGTTACTCTTGGGCAGATGAGCAGTTCTTC CASSYSWADEQFF - TRBJ2-1 TRBV6-5 -
TGTGCCAGCAGCTTGTTTACTTCGCCCCAGCATTTT CASSLFTSPQHF - TRBJ1-5 TRBV5-6 -
TGTGCCAGCACCCTTCCGAGGAACACTGAAGCTTTCTTT CASTLPRNTEAFF once TRBJ1-1 TRBV11-2 -
TGTGCCAGCAGCTTGGGGACAGGCTCCTACGAGCAGTACTTC CASSLGTGSYEQYF - TRBJ2-7 TRBV7-2 TRBD1
TGTGCCTGGAGTGTTTGGGCCAGGGCGAACACTGAAGCTTTCTTT CAWSVWARANTEAFF - TRBJ1-1 TRBV30 -
TGTGCCAGCAGCCAAGAACAGACAGGGTATCGTGAAAAACTGTTTTTT CASSQEQTGYREKLFF - TRBJ1-4 TRBV14 TRBD1
TGTGCCAGCAGCTTACCATCTCCTGAACAGGGGGCGATAAGTGAAGCTTTCTTT CASSLPSPEQGAISEAFF - TRBJ1-1 TRBV7-2 TRBD1
TGCGCCAGCAGTCCAAACTTCGGGGGACGTCTGAGCACAGATACGCAGTATTTT CASSPNFGGRLSTDTQYF - TRBJ2-3 TRBV4-3 -
TGTGCCAGTAGTATTGGTTCGTTGGGACAGGCGGTGCGAAAACTGTTTTTT CASSIGSLGQAVRKLFF - TRBJ1-4 TRBV19 TRBD1
TGTGCCAGCAGTGAAAGAGTTGACATGAACACTGAAGCTTTCTTT CASSERVDMNTEAFF - TRBJ1-1 TRBV6-1 -
TGCGCCAGCAGCCTTAGGACTAGCGATACGCAGTATTTT CASSLRTSDTQYF - TRBJ2-3 TRBV5-1 TRBD2
TGCGCCAGCAGTGAGTCGGTAGGGGACTCTGGGGCCAACGTCCTGACTTTC CASSESVGDSGANVLTF - TRBJ2-6 TRBV10-1 -
TGTGCCAGCAGCCCCTTTACAGGGGGCTACGAGCAGTACTTC CASSPFTGGYEQYF - TRBJ2-7 TRBV7-9 TRBD1
TGTGCCAGCAGTCCAGGACAGGGGGAGAATCAGCCCCAGCATTTT CASSPGQGENQPQHF - TRBJ1-5 TRBV6-5 TRBD1
TGTGCCAGCAGCTGGGACAGGGTAGGGGACACTGAAGCTTTCTTT CASSWDRVGDTEAFF - TRBJ1-1 TRBV6-5 TRBD1
TGTGCCAGCAGCGCCAAAAACTATCCAGCGGGGATTAGCACAGATACGCAGTATTTT CASSAKNYPAGISTDTQYF - TRBJ2-3 TRBV9 TRBD2
TGTGCCTGGAGTCCGGGGACAGGGGATCCAGAGACCCAGTACTTC CAWSPGTGDPETQYF - TRBJ2-5 TRBV30 TRBD1
TGTGCCAGCAGGAAAAATCGGGACAGTTTCGAGGGGCAGCCCCAGCATTTT CASRKNRDSFEGQPQHF - TRBJ1-5 TRBV27 TRBD1
TGCAGCGTAATATCTCTCTCCTACAATGAGCAGTTCTTC CSVISLSYNEQFF few TRBJ2-1 TRBV29-1 -
TGTGCCAGCAGTGAATACGAGTTATCTACCTACGAGCAGTACTTC CASSEYELSTYEQYF - TRBJ2-7 TRBV6-1 -
TGTGCCAGCGCGAAAGGGTCAGGGTTTGCTTTCTTT CASAKGSGFAFF - TRBJ1-1 TRBV7-9 -
TGTGCCAGCAGCCAAGCCGAAAGTGTACTAGCGGGGGTCAATGAGCAGTTCTTC CASSQAESVLAGVNEQFF - TRBJ2-1 TRBV4-2 TRBD2
TGTGCCTGGATGGGGAGGTACGAGCAGTACTTC CAWMGRYEQYF - TRBJ2-7 TRBV30 -
TGTGCCAGCACCCACCCGTCCGAAGTACCTCAGGGTGGCTACACCTTC CASTHPSEVPQGGYTF - TRBJ1-2 TRBV5-6 -
TGCGCCAGCGGAGATTCGGAGGCCTCTGGGGCCAACGTCCTGACTTTC CASGDSEASGANVLTF few TRBJ2-6 TRBV4-1 -
TGTGCCAGCAGTGTGAGTACCGCGGGGGGCACTGAAGCTTTCTTT CASSVSTAGGTEAFF - TRBJ1-1 TRBV6-1 -
TGTGCCAGCAGCATAACCGGGACTGGGAAATACGAGCAGTACTTC CASSITGTGKYEQYF - TRBJ2-7 TRBV13 -
TGTGCCACCCACACTAGCGGAAACCCCTACGAGCAGTACTTC CATHTSGNPYEQYF - TRBJ2-7 TRBV15 TRBD2